The clone carrying this TCR beta chain has only a few counts. The entry originates in a study of T cell repertoires in cytomegalovirus infection. Study overall: The public TCR beta signatures pointed to both CMV infection and matching HLA type.

A single record per CDR3 protein comes from TCRdb applying MiXCR to the reads. The sample records about 400,000 distinct CDR3 sequences, 15% to 20% being singletons. The CDR3 contains 15 residues. Germline assignment: CDR1 LNHDA and CDR2 SQIVND (reference sequence). V lost 3 bases to trimming and J lost 9 bases; unmatched junction nucleotides: 9. The V call is TRBV19, the J call TRBJ2-1, with 9 positions matching TRBD2. The TCR was taken from a human donor in good health (CMV status not recorded). Some clones in this sample may be carry-over from other donors' samples. Sample: PBMCs. Here the CDR3 DNA reads TGTGCCAGTAGTATTCCCCTAGCGGGAAGGGGTGAGCAGTTCTTC. Protein product: CASSIPLAGRGEQFF.